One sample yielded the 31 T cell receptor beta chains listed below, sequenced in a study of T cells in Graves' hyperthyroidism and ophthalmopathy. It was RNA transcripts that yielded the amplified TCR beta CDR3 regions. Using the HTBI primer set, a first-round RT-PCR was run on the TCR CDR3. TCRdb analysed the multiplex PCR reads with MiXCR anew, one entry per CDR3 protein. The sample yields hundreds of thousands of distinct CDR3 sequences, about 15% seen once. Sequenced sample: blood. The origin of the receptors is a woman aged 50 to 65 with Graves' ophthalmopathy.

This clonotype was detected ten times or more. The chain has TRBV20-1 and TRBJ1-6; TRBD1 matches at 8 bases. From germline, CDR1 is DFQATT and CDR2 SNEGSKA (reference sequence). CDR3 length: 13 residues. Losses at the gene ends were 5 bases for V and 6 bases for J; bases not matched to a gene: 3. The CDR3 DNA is TGCAGTGCTGCTCAGGGGGCTAATTCACCCCTCCACTTT. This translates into CSAAQGANSPLHF.

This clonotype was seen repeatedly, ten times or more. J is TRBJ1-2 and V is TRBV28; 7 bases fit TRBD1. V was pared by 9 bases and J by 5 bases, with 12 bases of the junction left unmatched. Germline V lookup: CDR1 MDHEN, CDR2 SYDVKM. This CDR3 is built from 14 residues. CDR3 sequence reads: CARDPGQKKYGYTF. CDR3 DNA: TGTGCCAGGGACCCGGGACAGAAAAAATATGGCTACACCTTC.

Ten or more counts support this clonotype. This chain's CDR3 is CSVESNLAGVYNEQFF. CDR3 nucleotide sequence: TGCAGCGTTGAGTCTAATCTAGCGGGAGTGTACAATGAGCAGTTCTTC. This chain links TRBV29-1 with TRBJ2-1; TRBD2 agrees at 10 bases. The ends lost 3 bases at V and 4 bases at J; junction bases unmatched: 9. The CDR3 covers 16 residues. Looked up from germline, CDR1 is SQVTM and CDR2 is ANQGSEA.

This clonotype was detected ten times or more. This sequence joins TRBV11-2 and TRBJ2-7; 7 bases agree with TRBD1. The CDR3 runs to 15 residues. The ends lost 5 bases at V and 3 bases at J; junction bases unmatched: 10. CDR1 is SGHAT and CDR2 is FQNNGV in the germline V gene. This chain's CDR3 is CASSPLRGQYYEQYF. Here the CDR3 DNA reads TGTGCCAGCAGCCCGTTAAGGGGACAGTACTACGAGCAGTACTTC.

DNA for the CDR3: TGTGCCAGCAGACCCTATACTAGCGGGAGCAATGAGCAGTTCTTC. Translating it yields CASRPYTSGSNEQFF. The V and J genes are TRBV3-1 and TRBJ2-1; 11 positions match TRBD2. Germline CDR1 is LGHDT and CDR2 is YNNKEL (reference sequence). This CDR3 region has 15 residues. V gave up 6 bases and J gave up 6 bases; unmatched junction bases: 7.

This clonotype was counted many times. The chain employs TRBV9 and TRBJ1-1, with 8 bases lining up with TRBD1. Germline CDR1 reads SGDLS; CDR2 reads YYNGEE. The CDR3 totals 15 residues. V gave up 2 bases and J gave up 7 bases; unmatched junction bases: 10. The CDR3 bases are TGTGCCAGCAGCGTGGGCCAGGGGGCTGACATTGAAGCTTTCTTT. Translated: CASSVGQGADIEAFF. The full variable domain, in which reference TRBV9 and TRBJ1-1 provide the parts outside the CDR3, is DSGVTQTPKHLITATGQRVTLRCSPRSGDLSVYWYQQSLDQGLQFLIQYYNGEERAKGNILERFSAQQFPDLHSELNLSSLELGDSALYFCASSVGQGADIEAFFGQGTRLTVV.

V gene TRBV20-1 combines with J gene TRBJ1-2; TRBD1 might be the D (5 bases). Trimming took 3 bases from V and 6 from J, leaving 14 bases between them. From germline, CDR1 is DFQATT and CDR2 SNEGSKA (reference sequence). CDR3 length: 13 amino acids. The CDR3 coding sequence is TGCAGTGCTAGGGAATGGGGGAATAATGGCTACACCTTC. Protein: CSAREWGNNGYTF.

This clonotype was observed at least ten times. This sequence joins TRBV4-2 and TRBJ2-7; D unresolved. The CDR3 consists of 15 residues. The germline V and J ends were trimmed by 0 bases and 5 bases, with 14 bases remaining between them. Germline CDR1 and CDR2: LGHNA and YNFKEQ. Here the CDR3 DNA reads TGTGCCAGCAGCCAAGATTCCGTGGTGAGGAACGAGCAGTACTTC. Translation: CASSQDSVVRNEQYF.

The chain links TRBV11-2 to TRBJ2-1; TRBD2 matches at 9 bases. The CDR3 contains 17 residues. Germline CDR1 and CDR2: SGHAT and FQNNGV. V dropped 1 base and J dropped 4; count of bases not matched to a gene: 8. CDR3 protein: CASSLVLAGGPYNEQFF. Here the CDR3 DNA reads TGTGCCAGCAGCTTAGTACTGGCGGGAGGGCCTTACAATGAGCAGTTCTTC.

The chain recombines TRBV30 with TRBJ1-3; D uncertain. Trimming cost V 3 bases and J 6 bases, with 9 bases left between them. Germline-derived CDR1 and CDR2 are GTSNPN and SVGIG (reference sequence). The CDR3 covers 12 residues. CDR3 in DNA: TGTGCCTGGAGCCCCGACTTAAACACCATATATTTT. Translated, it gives CAWSPDLNTIYF.

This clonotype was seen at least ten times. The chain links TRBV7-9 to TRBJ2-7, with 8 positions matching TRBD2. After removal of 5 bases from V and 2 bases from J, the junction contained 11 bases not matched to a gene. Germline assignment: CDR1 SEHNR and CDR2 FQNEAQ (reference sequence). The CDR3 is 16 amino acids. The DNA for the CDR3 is TGTGCCAGCAGCGCCCCTCTAGCGGGCAGACCCTACGAGCAGTACTTC. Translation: CASSAPLAGRPYEQYF.

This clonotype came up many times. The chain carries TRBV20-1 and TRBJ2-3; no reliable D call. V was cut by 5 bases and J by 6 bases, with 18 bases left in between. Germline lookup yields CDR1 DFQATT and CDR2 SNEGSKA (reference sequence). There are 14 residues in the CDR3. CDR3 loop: CSAPPPTRRDTQYF. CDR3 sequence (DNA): TGCAGTGCTCCTCCCCCAACCCGACGGGATACGCAGTATTTT.

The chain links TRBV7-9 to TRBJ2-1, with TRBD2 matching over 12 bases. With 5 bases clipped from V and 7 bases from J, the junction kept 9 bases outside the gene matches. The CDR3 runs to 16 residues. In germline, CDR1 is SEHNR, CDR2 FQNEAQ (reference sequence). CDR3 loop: CASSTRLAGDWNEQFF. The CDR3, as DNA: TGTGCCAGCAGCACAAGACTAGCGGGAGACTGGAATGAGCAGTTCTTC.

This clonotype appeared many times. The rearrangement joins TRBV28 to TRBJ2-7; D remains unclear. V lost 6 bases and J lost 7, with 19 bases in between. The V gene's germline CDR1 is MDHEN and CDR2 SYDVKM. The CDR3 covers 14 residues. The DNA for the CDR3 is TGTGCCAGCAGCTCTCCTCCCTCCTTCTGGGAGCAGTACTTC. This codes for CASSSPPSFWEQYF.

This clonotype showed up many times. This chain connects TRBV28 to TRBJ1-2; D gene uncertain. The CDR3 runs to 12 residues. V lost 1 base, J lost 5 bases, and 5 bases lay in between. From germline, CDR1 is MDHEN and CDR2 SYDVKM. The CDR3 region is CASSLYGYGYTF. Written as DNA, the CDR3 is TGTGCCAGCAGTTTATACGGGTATGGCTACACCTTC.

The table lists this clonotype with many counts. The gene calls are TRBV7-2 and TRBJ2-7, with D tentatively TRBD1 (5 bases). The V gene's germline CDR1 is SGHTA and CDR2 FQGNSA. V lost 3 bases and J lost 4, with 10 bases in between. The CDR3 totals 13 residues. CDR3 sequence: CASSLETVYEQYF. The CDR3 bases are TGTGCCAGCAGCTTGGAGACAGTTTACGAGCAGTACTTC.

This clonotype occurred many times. This chain's CDR3 is CSAKTSGSLSTDTQYF. The CDR3 DNA reads TGCAGTGCCAAGACTAGCGGGAGCTTGAGCACAGATACGCAGTATTTT. V and J are TRBV20-1 and TRBJ2-3, with 12 bases fitting TRBD2. V shed 6 bases and J 0 bases; nucleotides not matched to a gene: 7. Germline assignment: CDR1 DFQATT and CDR2 SNEGSKA (reference sequence). The CDR3 contains 16 residues.

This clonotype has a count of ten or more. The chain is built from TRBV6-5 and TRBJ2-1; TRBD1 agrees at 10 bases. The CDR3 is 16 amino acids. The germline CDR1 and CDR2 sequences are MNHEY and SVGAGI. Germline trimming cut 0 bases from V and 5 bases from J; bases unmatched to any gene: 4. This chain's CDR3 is CASSYSGQGRHNEQFF. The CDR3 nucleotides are TGTGCCAGCAGTTACTCGGGACAGGGGCGACACAATGAGCAGTTCTTC.

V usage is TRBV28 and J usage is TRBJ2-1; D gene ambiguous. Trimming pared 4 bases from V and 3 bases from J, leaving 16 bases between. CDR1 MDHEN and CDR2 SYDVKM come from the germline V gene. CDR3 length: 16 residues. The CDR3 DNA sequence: TGTGCCAGCAGTTACTCGATTATGCCGATCTACAATGAGCAGTTCTTC. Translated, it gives CASSYSIMPIYNEQFF. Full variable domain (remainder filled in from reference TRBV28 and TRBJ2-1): DVKVTQSSRYLVKRTGEKVFLECVQDMDHENMFWYRQDPGLGLRLIYFSYDVKMKEKGDIPEGYSVSREKKERFSLILESASTNQTSMYLCASSYSIMPIYNEQFFGPGTRLTVL.

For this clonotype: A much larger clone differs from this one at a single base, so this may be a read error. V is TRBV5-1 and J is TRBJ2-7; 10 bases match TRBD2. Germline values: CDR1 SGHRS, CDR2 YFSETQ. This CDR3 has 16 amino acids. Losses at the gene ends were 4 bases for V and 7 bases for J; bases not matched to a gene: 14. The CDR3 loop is CASSHALLAGSGEQYF. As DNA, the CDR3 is TGCGCCAGCAGCCACGCCTTACTAGCGGGATCGGGAGAGCAGTACTTC.

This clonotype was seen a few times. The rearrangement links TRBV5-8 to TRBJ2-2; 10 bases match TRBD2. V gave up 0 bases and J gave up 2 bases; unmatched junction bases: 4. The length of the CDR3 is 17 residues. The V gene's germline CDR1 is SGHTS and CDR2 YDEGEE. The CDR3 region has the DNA TGTGCCAGCAGCTTGGCGGGACTAGCGCTAAACACCGGGGAGCTGTTTTTT. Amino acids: CASSLAGLALNTGELFF.

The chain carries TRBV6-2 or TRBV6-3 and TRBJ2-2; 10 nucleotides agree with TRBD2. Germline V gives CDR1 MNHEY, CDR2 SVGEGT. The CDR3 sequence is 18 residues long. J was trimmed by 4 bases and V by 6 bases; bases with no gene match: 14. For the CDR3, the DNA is TGTGCCAGCAGACCGCGAGGACTAGCGGAACCGGGCACCGGGGAGCTGTTTTTT. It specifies CASRPRGLAEPGTGELFF.

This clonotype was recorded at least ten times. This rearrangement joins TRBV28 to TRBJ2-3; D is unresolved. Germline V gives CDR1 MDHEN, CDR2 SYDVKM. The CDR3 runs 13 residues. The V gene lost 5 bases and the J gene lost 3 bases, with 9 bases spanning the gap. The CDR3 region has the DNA TGTGCCAGCAGTCGTCGCGAGACAGATACGCAGTATTTT. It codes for CASSRRETDTQYF.

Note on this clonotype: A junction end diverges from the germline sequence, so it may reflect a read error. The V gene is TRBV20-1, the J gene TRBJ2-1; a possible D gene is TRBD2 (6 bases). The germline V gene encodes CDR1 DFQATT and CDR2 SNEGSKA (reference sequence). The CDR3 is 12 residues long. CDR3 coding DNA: TGCAGTGCTAGGGGACTTTCGAATGAGCAGCTCTTC. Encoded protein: CSARGLSNEQLF.

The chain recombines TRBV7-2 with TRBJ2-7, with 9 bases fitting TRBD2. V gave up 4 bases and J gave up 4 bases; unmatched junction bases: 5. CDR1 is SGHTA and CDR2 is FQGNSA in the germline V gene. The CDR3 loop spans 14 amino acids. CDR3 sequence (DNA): TGTGCCAGCAGCTCCAAGCGGGAGGTTTACGAGCAGTACTTC. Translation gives CASSSKREVYEQYF.

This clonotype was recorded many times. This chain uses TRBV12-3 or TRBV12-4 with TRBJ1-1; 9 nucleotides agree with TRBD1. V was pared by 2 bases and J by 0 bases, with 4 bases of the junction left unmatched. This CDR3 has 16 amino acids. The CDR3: CASSLSWTGVNTEAFF. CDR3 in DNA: TGTGCCAGCAGTTTATCCTGGACAGGGGTGAACACTGAAGCTTTCTTT.

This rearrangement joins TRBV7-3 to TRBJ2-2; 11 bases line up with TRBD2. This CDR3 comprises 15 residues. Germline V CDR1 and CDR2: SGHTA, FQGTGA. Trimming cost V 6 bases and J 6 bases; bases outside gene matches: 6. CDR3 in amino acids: CASRAGTSGPGELFF. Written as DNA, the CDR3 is TGTGCCAGCAGAGCCGGGACTAGCGGACCCGGGGAGCTGTTTTTT.

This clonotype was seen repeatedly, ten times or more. CDR3 residues: CASSLDGGTMNTEAFF. The CDR3 DNA reads TGTGCCAGCAGCTTAGACGGGGGAACTATGAACACTGAAGCTTTCTTT. The genes are TRBV7-8 and TRBJ1-1, with D perhaps matching TRBD1 (5 bases). Germline V gene sequence: CDR1 SGHVS, CDR2 FQNEAQ. Trimming took off 1 base at V and 0 bases at J, with 12 bases between the two ends. The CDR3 runs 16 residues. Complete variable domain (other parts from reference TRBV7-8 and TRBJ1-1): GAGVSQSPRYKVAKRGQDVALRCDPISGHVSLFWYQQALGQGPEFLTYFQNEAQLDKSGLPSDRFFAERPEGSVSTLKIQRTQQEDSAVYLCASSLDGGTMNTEAFFGQGTRLTVV.

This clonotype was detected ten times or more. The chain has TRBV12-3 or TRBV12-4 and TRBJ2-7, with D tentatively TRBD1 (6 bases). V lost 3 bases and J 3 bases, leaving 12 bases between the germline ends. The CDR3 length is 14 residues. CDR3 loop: CASSFRTDLYEQYF. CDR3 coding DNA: TGTGCCAGCAGTTTCCGGACAGACCTCTACGAGCAGTACTTC.

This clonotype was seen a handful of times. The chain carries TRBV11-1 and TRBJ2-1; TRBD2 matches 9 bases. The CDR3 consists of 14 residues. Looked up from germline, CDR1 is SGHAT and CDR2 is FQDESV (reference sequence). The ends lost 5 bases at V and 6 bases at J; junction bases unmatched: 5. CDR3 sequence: CASSPASGINEQFF. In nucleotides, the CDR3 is TGTGCCAGCAGCCCCGCTAGCGGGATCAATGAGCAGTTCTTC.

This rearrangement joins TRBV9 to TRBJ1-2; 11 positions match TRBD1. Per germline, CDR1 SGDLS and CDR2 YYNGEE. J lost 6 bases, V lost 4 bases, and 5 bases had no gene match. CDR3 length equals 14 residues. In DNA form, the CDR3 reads TGTGCCAGCAGCCGGACAGGGGGCGTCAATGGCTACACCTTC. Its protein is CASSRTGGVNGYTF.